This T cell receptor beta chain originates from a study of breast tumors, draining lymph nodes, adjacent tissues. MiXCR was run by TCRdb on the multiplex PCR reads, yielding one entry per CDR3 protein. The sample lists approximately 9,100 distinct CDR3 sequences, about two fifths occurring once. This CDR3 has 11 residues. V was shortened by 4 bases and J by 6 bases, with 7 bases between the two germline ends. Germline V gene sequence: CDR1 SNHLY, CDR2 FYNNEI. The sequence came from a female donor with breast cancer. Some clones in this sample may be carry-over from other donors' samples. The rearrangement links TRBV2 to TRBJ2-7, with D maybe TRBD2 (6 bases). The sequencing input was tumor-adjacent breast tissue. As DNA, the CDR3 is TGTGCCAGCAGTGCCGGGAGCGAGCAGTACTTC. It translates to CASSAGSEQYF.